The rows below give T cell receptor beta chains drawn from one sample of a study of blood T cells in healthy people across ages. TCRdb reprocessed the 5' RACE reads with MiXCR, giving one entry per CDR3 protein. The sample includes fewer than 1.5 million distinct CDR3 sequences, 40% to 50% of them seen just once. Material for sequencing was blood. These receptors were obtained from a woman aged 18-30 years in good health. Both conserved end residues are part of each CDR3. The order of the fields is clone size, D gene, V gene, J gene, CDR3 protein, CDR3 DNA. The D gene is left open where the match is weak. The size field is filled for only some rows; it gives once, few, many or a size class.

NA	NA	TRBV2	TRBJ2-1	CASSEALRAGTGFF	TGTGCCAGCAGTGAAGCGCTTCGGGCAGGCACGGGGTTCTTC
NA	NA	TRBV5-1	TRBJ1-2	CASSFAPQPYYGYTF	TGCGCCAGCAGCTTTGCCCCACAGCCATACTATGGCTACACCTTC
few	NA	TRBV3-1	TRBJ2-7	CASSQFGSGDYEQYF	TGTGCCAGCAGCCAATTCGGCTCAGGGGACTACGAGCAGTACTTC
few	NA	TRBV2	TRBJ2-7	CASLKAESYEQYF	TGTGCCAGCTTAAAAGCGGAAAGCTACGAGCAGTACTTC
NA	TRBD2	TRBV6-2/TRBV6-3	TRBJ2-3	CASSYEPTLAGGQGTDTQYF	TGTGCCAGCAGTTACGAGCCTACGCTAGCGGGGGGCCAAGGCACAGATACGCAGTATTTT
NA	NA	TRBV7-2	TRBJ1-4	CASSSQGWANEKLFF	TGTGCCAGCAGCTCCCAGGGTTGGGCTAATGAAAAACTGTTTTTT
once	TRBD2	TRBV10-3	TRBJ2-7	CAISETSGGSLGEQYF	TGTGCCATCAGTGAGACCTCTGGCGGGAGCCTCGGCGAGCAGTACTTC
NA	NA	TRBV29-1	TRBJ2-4	CSVLVYTRENIQYF	TGCAGCGTGTTAGTGTACACCCGTGAAAACATTCAGTACTTC
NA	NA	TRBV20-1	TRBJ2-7	CSAPRAGYNEQYF	TGCAGTGCCCCTCGGGCAGGGTATAACGAGCAGTACTTC
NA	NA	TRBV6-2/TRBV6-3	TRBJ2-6	CASTDGLAGATVLTF	TGTGCCAGCACCGACGGACTGGCTGGGGCCACCGTCCTGACTTTC
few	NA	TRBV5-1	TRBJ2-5	CASSLALARGETQYF	TGCGCCAGCAGCTTGGCCCTAGCGCGAGGAGAGACCCAGTACTTC
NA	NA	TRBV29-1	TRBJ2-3	CSVGGYTDTQYF	TGCAGCGTTGGTGGCTATACAGATACGCAGTATTTT
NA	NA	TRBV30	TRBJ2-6	CAWDRSSGANVLTF	TGTGCCTGGGACAGAAGCTCTGGGGCCAACGTCCTGACTTTC
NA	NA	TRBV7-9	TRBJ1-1	CASSLAGNGEAFF	TGTGCCAGCAGCTTAGCAGGGAACGGTGAAGCTTTCTTT
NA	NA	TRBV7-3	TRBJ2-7	CASSLNLAGNEQYF	TGTGCCAGCAGCTTAAATTTAGCCGGCAATGAGCAGTACTTC
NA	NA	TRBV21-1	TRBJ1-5	CASSKEQESSSNQPQHF	TGTGCCAGCAGCAAGGAACAGGAAAGTAGTAGCAATCAGCCCCAGCATTTT
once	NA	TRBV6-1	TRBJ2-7	CASSEADGSAYEQYF	TGTGCCAGCAGTGAAGCCGACGGTTCCGCCTACGAGCAGTACTTC
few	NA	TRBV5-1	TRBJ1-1	CASSLGMGQATEAFF	TGCGCCAGCAGCCTTGGGATGGGCCAGGCCACTGAAGCTTTCTTT
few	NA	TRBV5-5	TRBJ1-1	CASSLSGDAFF	TGTGCCAGCAGCCTGTCGGGGGACGCTTTCTTT
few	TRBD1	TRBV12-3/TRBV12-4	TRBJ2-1	CASSLRQGAPNEQFF	TGTGCCAGCAGTTTAAGGCAGGGGGCTCCAAATGAGCAGTTCTTC
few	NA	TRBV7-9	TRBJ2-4	CASSPRQVAKNIQYF	TGTGCCAGCAGCCCCAGACAGGTAGCCAAAAACATTCAGTACTTC
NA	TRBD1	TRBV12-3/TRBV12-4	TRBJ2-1	CASSFKGQGPNEQFF	TGTGCCAGCAGTTTTAAGGGACAGGGACCAAATGAGCAGTTTTTC
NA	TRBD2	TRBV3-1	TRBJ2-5	CASSQGGTRLAGTQYF	TGTGCCAGCAGCCAAGGTGGGACCAGACTAGCGGGGACCCAGTACTTC
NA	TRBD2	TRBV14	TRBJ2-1	CASSQLLRETQFF	TGTGCCAGCAGCCAGCTATTGCGGGAGACCCAGTTCTTC
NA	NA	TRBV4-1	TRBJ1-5	CASSQQNSNQPQHF	TGCGCCAGCAGCCAACAAAACAGTAATCAGCCCCAGCATTTT
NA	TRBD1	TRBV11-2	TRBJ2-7	CASSPSPDRGYEQYF	TGTGCCAGCAGCCCTAGCCCCGACAGGGGTTACGAGCAGTACTTC
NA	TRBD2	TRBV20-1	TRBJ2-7	CSARDRRGKQINNDEQYF	TGCAGTGCTAGAGATAGGCGGGGGAAACAGATAAACAATGATGAGCAGTACTTC
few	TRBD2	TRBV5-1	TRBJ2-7	CASSLEGSGRPRFYEQYF	TGCGCCAGCAGCTTGGAGGGTAGCGGGAGGCCGAGATTCTACGAGCAGTACTTC
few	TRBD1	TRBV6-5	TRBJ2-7	CASSPPGTASYEQYF	TGTGCCAGCAGTCCCCCCGGGACAGCTTCCTACGAGCAGTACTTC
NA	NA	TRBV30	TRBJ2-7	CAWSGGGRHEQYF	TGTGCCTGGAGTGGGGGTGGCCGTCACGAGCAGTACTTC
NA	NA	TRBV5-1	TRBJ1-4	CASSLTGFGEKLFF	TGCGCCAGCAGCTTGACTGGTTTCGGAGAAAAACTGTTTTTT
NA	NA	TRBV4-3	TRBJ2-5	CASSQDSRGRETQYF	TGCGCCAGCAGCCAAGATTCGAGGGGGAGAGAGACCCAGTACTTC
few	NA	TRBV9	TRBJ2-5	CASSVDSRPLGETQYF	TGTGCCAGCAGCGTAGACAGTCGCCCATTAGGAGAGACCCAGTACTTC
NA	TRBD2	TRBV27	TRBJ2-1	CASSPRTSVYGEQFF	TGTGCCAGCAGTCCCCGGACTAGCGTTTATGGTGAGCAGTTCTTC
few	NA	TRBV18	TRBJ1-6	CASSPPVPPNSPLHF	TGTGCCAGCTCACCACCGGTGCCCCCGAATTCACCCCTCCACTTT
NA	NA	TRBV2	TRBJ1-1	CASSGWQGNTEAFF	TGTGCCAGCAGTGGGTGGCAGGGAAACACTGAAGCTTTCTTT
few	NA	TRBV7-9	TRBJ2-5	CASSDTGLRETQYF	TGTGCCAGCAGCGATACAGGGTTGCGGGAGACCCAGTACTTC
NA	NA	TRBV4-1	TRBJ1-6	CASSQERARLLHF	TGCGCCAGCAGCCAAGAACGGGCCAGGTTACTCCACTTT
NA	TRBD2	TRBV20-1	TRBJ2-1	CSAYDTGGYNEQFF	TGCAGTGCTTATGACACCGGGGGGTACAATGAGCAGTTCTTC
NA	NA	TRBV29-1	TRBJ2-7	CSVERPGQYEQYF	TGCAGCGTTGAACGGCCAGGCCAATACGAGCAGTACTTC
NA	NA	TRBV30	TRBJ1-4	CAWSVATFTGTTNEKLFF	TGTGCCTGGAGTGTAGCCACATTTACAGGGACAACTAATGAAAAACTGTTTTTT
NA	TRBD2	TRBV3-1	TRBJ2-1	CASSHWASGYNEQFF	TGTGCCAGCAGCCATTGGGCTAGCGGGTACAATGAGCAGTTCTTC
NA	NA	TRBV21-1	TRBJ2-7	CASSKLCFGNSEQYF	TGTGCCAGCAGCAAATTGTGTTTTGGGAATAGCGAGCAGTACTTC
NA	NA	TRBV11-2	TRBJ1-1	CASSLDPASMAFF	TGTGCCAGCAGCTTAGATCCCGCAAGTATGGCTTTCTTT
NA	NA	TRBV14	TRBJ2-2	CASSQDLAGELFF	TGTGCCAGCAGCCAAGATCTAGCCGGGGAGCTGTTTTTT
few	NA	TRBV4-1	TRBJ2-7	CASSQDPSGGGIYEQYF	TGCGCCAGCAGCCAAGACCCTTCTGGCGGAGGTATCTACGAGCAGTACTTC
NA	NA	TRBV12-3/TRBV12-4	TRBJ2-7	CASSVYRARHEQYF	TGTGCCAGCAGCGTCTACAGGGCTCGCCACGAGCAGTACTTC